The T cell receptor (beta chain) described here comes from a study of blood T cell repertoires in COVID-19. Across the study: From the United States, Italy and Spain came samples of acute and convalescent COVID-19. From T cells, B-cell-depleted T cells, or PBMCs came the material, which was cDNA or gDNA.

The assay was immunoSEQ multiplex PCR, and TCRdb's table has in-frame clones only and misses some. The table lists under 300,000 clones, more than 85% of them singletons, with less than 8.5% in the top ten. The CDR3 length is 12 residues. Germline values: CDR1 MNHEY, CDR2 SVGEGT. V was pared by 4 bases and J by 4 bases, with 7 bases between. This clonotype originated in a woman aged 65 to 85 with active or convalescent COVID-19. V gene TRBV6-2 or TRBV6-3 combines with J gene TRBJ1-1; D unclear. Material for sequencing was peripheral blood. The CDR3 reads CASSLSLTEAFF. The CDR3 DNA sequence: TGTGCCAGCAGTTTGTCCCTCACTGAAGCTTTCTTT.